The clone carrying this T cell receptor beta chain was seen more than once but under ten times. The data were taken from a study of blood T cell repertoires in COVID-19. The germline V gene encodes CDR1 MNHEY and CDR2 SVGAGI. The CDR3 loop spans 14 amino acids. Trimming cost V 0 bases and J 7 bases, with 12 bases left between them. Profiled with immunoSEQ multiplex PCR; TCRdb holds only in-frame clones, not every one. Of 70,000 or so clones in the sample, about four fifths are singletons; the top ten hold around 14%. Sequencing input: peripheral blood. The V gene is TRBV6-5, the J gene TRBJ1-1; possibly TRBD1 for D (5 bases). This sequence originates from a man aged 60 to 69 with COVID-19, enrolled during active disease. The CDR3 bases are TGTGCCAGCAGTTACTCGGACCAGGGTGGTGAAGCTTTCTTT. Amino acids: CASSYSDQGGEAFF.